This TCR beta chain emerged from a study of shared clonotypes between healthy human individuals. TCRdb's table, derived via immunoSEQ multiplex PCR, lists solely in-frame clones and lacks some. The sample records millions of clones, about 95% being singletons. CD45RO-negative, CCR7-selected cells formed the naive CD8 fraction, which excluded terminally differentiated effector memory CD45RA+ cells. The sample taken for sequencing was naive CD8+ T cells sorted from blood. The sequence came from a man aged 18 to 35 in good health.

CDR3 DNA sequence: TGTGCCAGCAGCTTAGATGTGGGGCTCACAGATACGCAGTATTTT. The encoded protein is CASSLDVGLTDTQYF. The chain is built from TRBV7-2 and TRBJ2-3; D is possibly TRBD1 (5 bases). Looked up from germline, CDR1 is SGHTA and CDR2 is FQGNSA. With 1 base removed from V and 2 bases from J, the gap between germline ends came to 10 bases. The CDR3 is made up of 15 amino acids.